The 2 T cell receptor beta chains below all came from one sample that was sequenced in a study of CD8 T cells in Susac syndrome. With random hexamers, reverse transcription was performed on about 0.45 to 1 ug of RNA. Via MiXCR, TCRdb re-called the immunoSEQ multiplex PCR reads, giving one row per CDR3 protein. The data show around 270,000 distinct CDR3 sequences, 89% seen once. Sequenced sample: CD8+ T cells from PBMCs. The receptors originated from a human donor with multiple sclerosis.

The chain employs TRBV7-9 and TRBJ2-3; unclear D gene. V was clipped by 1 base and J by 0 bases, with 11 bases between them. CDR1 and CDR2 from the germline V gene are SEHNR and FQNEAQ (reference sequence). The CDR3 has 16 residues. This CDR3 is CASSLGVPQSTDTQYF. Written as DNA, the CDR3 is TGTGCCAGCAGCTTAGGAGTCCCTCAAAGCACAGATACGCAGTATTTT.

This sequence joins TRBV10-2 and TRBJ1-1; 7 bases match TRBD1. J lost 1 base, V lost 3 bases, and 5 bases had no gene match. The V gene's germline CDR1 is WSHSY and CDR2 SAAADI. CDR3 length equals 15 residues. The CDR3 protein is CASSDTGVTNTEAFF. CDR3 DNA sequence: TGCGCCAGCAGTGATACAGGGGTTACGAACACTGAAGCTTTCTTT.